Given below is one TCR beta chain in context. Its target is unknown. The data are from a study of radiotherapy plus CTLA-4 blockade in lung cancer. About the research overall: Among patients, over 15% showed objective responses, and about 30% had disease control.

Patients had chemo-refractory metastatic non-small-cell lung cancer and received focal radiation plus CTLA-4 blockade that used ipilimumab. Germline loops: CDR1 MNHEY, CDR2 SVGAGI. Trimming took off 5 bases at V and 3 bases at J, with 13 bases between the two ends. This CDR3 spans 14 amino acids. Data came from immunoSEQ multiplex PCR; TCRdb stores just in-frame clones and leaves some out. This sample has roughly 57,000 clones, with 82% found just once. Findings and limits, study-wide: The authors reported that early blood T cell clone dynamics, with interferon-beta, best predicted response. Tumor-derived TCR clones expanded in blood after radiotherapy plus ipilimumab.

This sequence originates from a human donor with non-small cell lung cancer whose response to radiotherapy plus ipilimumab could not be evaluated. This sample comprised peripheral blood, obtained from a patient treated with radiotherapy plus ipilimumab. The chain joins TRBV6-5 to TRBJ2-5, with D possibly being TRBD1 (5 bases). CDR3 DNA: TGTGCCAGCAGTAGACAGCCGTGGAAAGAGACCCAGTACTTC. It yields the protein CASSRQPWKETQYF.